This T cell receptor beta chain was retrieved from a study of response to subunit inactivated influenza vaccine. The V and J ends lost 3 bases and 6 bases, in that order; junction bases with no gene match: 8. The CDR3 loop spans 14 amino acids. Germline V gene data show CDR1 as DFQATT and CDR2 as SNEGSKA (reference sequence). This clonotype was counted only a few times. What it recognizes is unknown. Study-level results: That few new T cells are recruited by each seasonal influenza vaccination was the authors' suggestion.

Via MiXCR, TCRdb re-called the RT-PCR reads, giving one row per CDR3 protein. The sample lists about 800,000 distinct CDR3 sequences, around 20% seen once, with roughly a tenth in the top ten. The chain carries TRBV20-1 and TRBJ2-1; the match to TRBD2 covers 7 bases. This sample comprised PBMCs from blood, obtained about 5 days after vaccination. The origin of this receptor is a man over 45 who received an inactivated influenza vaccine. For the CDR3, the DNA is TGCAGTGCTAGTTCCGATTGGGGGGGCAATGAGCAGTTCTTC. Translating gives CSASSDWGGNEQFF.